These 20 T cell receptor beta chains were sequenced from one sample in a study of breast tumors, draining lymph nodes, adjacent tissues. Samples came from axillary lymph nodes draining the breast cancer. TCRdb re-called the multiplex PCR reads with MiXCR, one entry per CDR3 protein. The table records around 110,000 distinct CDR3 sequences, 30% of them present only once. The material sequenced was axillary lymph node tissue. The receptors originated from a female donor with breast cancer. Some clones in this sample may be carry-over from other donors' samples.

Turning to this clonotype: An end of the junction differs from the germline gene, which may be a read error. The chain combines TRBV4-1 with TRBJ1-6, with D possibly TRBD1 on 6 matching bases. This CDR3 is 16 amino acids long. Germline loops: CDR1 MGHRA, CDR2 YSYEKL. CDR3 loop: CASSQEPGQSNSPLHF. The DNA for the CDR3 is TGCGCCAGCAGCCAGGAACCAGGACAGTCTAATTCGCCCCTCCACTTT.

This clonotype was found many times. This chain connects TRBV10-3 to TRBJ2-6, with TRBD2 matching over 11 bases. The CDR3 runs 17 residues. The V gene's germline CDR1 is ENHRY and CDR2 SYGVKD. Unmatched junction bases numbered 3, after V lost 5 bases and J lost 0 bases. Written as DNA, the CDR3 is TGTGCCATCAGTCCTACTAGCGGGGGCTCTGGGGCCAACGTCCTGACTTTC. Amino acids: CAISPTSGGSGANVLTF.

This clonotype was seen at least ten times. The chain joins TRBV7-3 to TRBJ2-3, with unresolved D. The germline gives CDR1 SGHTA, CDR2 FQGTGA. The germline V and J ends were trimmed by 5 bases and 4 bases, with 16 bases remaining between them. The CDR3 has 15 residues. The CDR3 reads CASSPISGRPDTQYF. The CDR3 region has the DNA TGTGCCAGCAGCCCCATTTCCGGCAGACCAGATACGCAGTATTTT.

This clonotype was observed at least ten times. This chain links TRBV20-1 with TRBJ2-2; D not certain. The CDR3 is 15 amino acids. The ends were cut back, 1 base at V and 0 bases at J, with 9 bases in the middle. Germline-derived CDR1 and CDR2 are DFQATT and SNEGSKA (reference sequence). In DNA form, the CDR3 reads TGCAGTGCTAGAGGACCGACATCGAACACCGGGGAGCTGTTTTTT. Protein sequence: CSARGPTSNTGELFF.

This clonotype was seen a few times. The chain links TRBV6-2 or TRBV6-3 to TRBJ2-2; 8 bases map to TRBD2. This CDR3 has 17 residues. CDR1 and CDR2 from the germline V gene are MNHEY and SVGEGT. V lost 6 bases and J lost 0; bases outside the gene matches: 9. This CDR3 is CASRPLTSAANTGELFF. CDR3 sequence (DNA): TGTGCCAGCAGGCCCTTGACTAGCGCCGCGAACACCGGGGAGCTGTTTTTT.

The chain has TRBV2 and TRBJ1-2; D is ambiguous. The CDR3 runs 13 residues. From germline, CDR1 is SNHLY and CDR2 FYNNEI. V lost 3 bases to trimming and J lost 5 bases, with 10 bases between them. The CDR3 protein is CASSEENRYGYTF. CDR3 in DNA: TGTGCCAGCAGTGAGGAGAATAGGTATGGCTACACCTTC.

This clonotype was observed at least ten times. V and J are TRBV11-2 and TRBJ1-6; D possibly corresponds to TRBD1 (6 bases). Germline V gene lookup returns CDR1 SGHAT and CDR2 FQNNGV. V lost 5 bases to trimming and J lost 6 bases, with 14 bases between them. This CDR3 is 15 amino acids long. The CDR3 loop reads CASSVMGQLNSPLHF. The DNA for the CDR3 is TGTGCCAGCAGCGTAATGGGACAACTTAATTCACCCCTCCACTTT. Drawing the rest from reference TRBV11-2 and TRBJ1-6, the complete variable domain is EAGVAQSPRYKIIEKRQSVAFWCNPISGHATLYWYQQILGQGPKLLIQFQNNGVVDDSQLPKDRFSAERLKGVDSTLKIQPAKLEDSAVYLCASSVMGQLNSPLHFGNGTRLTVT.

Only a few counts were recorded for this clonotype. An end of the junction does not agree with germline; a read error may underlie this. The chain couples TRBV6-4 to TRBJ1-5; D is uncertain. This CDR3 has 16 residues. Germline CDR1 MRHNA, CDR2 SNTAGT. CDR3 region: CASSHSGTDSNQPQHF. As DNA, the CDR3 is TGTGCCAGCAGTCACTCTGGTACGGATAGCAATCAGCCCCAGCATTTT.

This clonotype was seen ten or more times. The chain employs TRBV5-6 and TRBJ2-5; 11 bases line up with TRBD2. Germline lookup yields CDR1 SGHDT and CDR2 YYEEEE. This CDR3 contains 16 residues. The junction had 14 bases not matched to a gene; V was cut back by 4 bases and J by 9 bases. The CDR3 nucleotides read TGTGCCAGCAGCCGGAGAGGGACTAGCGGTTCCAGGGCCCAGTACTTC. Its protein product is CASSRRGTSGSRAQYF. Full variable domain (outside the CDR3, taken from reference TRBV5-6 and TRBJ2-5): DAGVTQSPTHLIKTRGQQVTLRCSPKSGHDTVSWYQQALGQGPQFIFQYYEEEERQRGNFPDRFSGHQFPNYSSELNVNALLLGDSALYLCASSRRGTSGSRAQYFGPGTRLLVL.

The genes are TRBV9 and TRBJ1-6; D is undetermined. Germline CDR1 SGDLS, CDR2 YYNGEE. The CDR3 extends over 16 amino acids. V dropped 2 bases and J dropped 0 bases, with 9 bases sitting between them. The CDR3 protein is CASSVGKSSYNSPLHF. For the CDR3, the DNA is TGTGCCAGCAGCGTGGGCAAGAGCTCCTATAATTCACCCCTCCACTTT.

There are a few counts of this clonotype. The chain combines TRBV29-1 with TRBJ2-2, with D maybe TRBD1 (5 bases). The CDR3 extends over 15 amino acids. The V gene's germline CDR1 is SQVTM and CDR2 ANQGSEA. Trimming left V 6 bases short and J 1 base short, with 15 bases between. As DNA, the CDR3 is TGCAGCGTACGACTCCACACAGGGAACACCGGGGAGCTGTTTTTT. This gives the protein CSVRLHTGNTGELFF.

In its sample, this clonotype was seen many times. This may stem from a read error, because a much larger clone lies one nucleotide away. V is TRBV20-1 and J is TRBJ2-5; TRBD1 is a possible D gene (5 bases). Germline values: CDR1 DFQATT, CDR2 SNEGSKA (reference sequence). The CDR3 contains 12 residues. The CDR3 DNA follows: TGCAGTGCCCCGCAGGGTCAAGAGACCCCGTACTTC. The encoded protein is CSAPQGQETPYF.

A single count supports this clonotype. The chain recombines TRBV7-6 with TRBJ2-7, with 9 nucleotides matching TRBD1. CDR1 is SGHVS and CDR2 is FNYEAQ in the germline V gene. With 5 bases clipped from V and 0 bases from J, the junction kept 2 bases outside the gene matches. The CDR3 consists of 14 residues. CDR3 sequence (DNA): TGTGCCAGCAGCCCACAGGGGGCCTCCTACGAGCAGTACTTC. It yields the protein CASSPQGASYEQYF.

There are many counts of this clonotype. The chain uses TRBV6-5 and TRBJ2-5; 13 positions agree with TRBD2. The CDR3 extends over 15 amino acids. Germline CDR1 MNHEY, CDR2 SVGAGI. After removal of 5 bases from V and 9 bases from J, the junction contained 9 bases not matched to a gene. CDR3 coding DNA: TGTGCCAGCAGTCCTGGACTAGCGGGAGCTTATGCCCAGTACTTC. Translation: CASSPGLAGAYAQYF.

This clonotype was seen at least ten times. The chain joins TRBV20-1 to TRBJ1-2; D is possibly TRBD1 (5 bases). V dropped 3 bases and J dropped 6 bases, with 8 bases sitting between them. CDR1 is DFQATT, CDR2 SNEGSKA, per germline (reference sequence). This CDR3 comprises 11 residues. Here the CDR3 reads CSASRGNGYTF. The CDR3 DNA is TGCAGTGCTAGTCGGGGGAATGGCTACACCTTC.

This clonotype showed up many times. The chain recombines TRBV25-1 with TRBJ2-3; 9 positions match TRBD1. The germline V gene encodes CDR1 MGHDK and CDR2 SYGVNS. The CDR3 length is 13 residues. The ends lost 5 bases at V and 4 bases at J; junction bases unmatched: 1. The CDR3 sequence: CASSNRGPDTQYF. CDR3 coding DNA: TGTGCCAGCAGTAACAGGGGGCCAGATACGCAGTATTTT.

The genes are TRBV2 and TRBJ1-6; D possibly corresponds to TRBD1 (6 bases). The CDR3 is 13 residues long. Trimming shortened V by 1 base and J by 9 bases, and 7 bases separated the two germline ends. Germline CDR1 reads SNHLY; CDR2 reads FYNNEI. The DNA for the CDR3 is TGTGCCAGCAGTGAAGGGGGGGCTTCACCCCTCCACTTT. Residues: CASSEGGASPLHF. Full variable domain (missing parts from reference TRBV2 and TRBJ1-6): EPEVTQTPSHQVTQMGQEVILRCVPISNHLYFYWYRQILGQKVEFLVSFYNNEISEKSEIFDDQFSVERPDGSNFTLKIRSTKLEDSAMYFCASSEGGASPLHFGNGTRLTVT.

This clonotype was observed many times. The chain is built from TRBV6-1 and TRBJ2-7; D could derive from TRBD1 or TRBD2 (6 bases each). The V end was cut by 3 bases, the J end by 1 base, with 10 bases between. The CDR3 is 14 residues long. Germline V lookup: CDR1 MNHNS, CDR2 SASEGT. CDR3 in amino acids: CASSDQGTSYEQYF. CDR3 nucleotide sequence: TGTGCCAGCAGTGATCAGGGGACTTCCTACGAGCAGTACTTC.

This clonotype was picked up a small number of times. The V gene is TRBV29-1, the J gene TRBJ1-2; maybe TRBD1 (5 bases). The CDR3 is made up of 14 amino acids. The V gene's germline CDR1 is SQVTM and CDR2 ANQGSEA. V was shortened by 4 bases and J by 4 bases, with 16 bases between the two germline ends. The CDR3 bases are TGCAGCGTTGGGGGATCACAGGCACCCTATGGCTACACCTTC. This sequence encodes CSVGGSQAPYGYTF.

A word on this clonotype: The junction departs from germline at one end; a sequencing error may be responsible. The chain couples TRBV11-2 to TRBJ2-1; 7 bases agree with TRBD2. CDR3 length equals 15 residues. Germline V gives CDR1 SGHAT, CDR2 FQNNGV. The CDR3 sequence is CASNDLGGSYSEQFF. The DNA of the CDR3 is TGCGCCAGCAACGATTTGGGGGGGTCCTACAGTGAGCAGTTCTTC.